The 5 T cell receptor beta chains in this list originate from one sample, sequenced in a study of cytomegalovirus exposure and HLA in healthy donors. This PCR relied on a set of 60 Vbeta primers and 13 Jbeta primers. Here immunoSEQ multiplex PCR was the method, and the copy in TCRdb shows in-frame clones only, minus some. The data hold around 100,000 clones, with 50% to 75% observed a single time. The sample was PBMCs. Receptors were obtained from a young man in good health and CMV-seronegative.

V gene TRBV4-3 combines with J gene TRBJ1-2; 7 nucleotides match TRBD1. This CDR3 spans 17 amino acids. V gave up 0 bases and J gave up 2 bases; unmatched junction bases: 9. The germline CDR1 and CDR2 sequences are LGHNA and YSLEER. In nucleotides, the CDR3 is TGCGCCAGCAGCCAAGAGTCGGAGGGGGCGGGGAACTATGGCTACACCTTC. As protein: CASSQESEGAGNYGYTF.

The rearrangement joins TRBV5-1 to TRBJ2-1; possible D gene TRBD2, 5 bases. CDR1 SGHRS and CDR2 YFSETQ come from the germline V gene. V was trimmed by 4 bases and J by 3 bases, leaving 11 bases between them. This CDR3 has 14 amino acids. The CDR3 DNA reads TGCGCCAGCAGCCTCGGCGGGCTCTACAATGAGCAGTTCTTC. Its protein is CASSLGGLYNEQFF. Combining the CDR3 with reference TRBV5-1 and TRBJ2-1 gives the whole variable domain KAGVTQTPRYLIKTRGQQVTLSCSPISGHRSVSWYQQTPGQGLQFLFEYFSETQRNKGNFPGRFSGRQFSNSRSEMNVSTLELGDSALYLCASSLGGLYNEQFFGPGTRLTVL.

The chain carries TRBV7-9 and TRBJ2-1; D not resolved. V was trimmed by 3 bases and J by 4 bases, leaving 7 bases between them. Germline CDR1 reads SEHNR; CDR2 reads FQNEAQ (reference sequence). The CDR3 is 13 residues long. CDR3 coding DNA: TGTGCCAGCAGCTTTTCTAATTACAATGAGCAGTTCTTC. This translates into CASSFSNYNEQFF. Looking up the rest from reference TRBV7-9 and TRBJ2-1 gives the full variable domain: DTGVSQNPRHKITKRGQNVTFRCDPISEHNRLYWYRQTLGQGPEFLTYFQNEAQLEKSRLLSDRFSAERPKGSFSTLEIQRTEQGDSAMYLCASSFSNYNEQFFGPGTRLTVL.

The rearrangement uses TRBV4-3 and TRBJ1-1; no clear D gene. The length of the CDR3 is 13 residues. Germline assignment: CDR1 LGHNA and CDR2 YSLEER. V lost 0 bases and J lost 5, with 7 bases in between. The CDR3 reads CASSQDPSTEAFF. Here the CDR3 DNA reads TGCGCCAGCAGCCAAGATCCCAGTACTGAAGCTTTCTTT.

The CDR3 protein is CASSFGPYEQYF. CDR3 coding DNA: TGTGCCAGCAGCTTTGGCCCGTACGAGCAGTACTTC. This chain connects TRBV5-6 to TRBJ2-7; D unclear. The CDR3 has 12 amino acids. V shed 2 bases and J shed 4 bases, with 7 bases lying between them. The germline V gene encodes CDR1 SGHDT and CDR2 YYEEEE.